The next 28 T cell receptor beta chains were all read from a single sample in a study of CD4 and CD8 cells across lung adenocarcinoma regions. TCRdb processed the PCR reads anew with MiXCR; each CDR3 protein has one entry. This sample has about 19,000 distinct CDR3 sequences, with about 50% found just once. Input material: CD8+ T cells from the margin of a lung tumor. These receptors came from a male donor with lung adenocarcinoma. The CD4 and CD8 labels of this study may be unreliable.

This chain connects TRBV4-1 to TRBJ1-4, with D unresolved. The V end was cut by 4 bases, the J end by 0 bases, with 12 bases between. The germline V gene has CDR1 MGHRA and CDR2 YSYEKL. This CDR3 is built from 16 residues. The CDR3 DNA sequence: TGCGCCAGCAGCCGCGACCCCACAGCAACTAATGAAAAACTGTTTTTT. This encodes CASSRDPTATNEKLFF.

This chain joins TRBV7-2 and TRBJ2-1, with 8 bases aligning to TRBD2. Losses at the gene ends were 2 bases for V and 6 bases for J; bases not matched to a gene: 6. CDR3 size: 15 residues. The germline V gene encodes CDR1 SGHTA and CDR2 FQGNSA. The CDR3 region is CASSLQAGEINEQFF. DNA for the CDR3: TGTGCCAGCAGCTTACAAGCGGGAGAAATCAATGAGCAGTTCTTC.

The chain recombines TRBV14 with TRBJ2-5, with 8 bases lining up with TRBD2. The DNA end is a closer match to TRBJ2-7, so the J assignment may be wrong. This CDR3 spans 14 amino acids. Looked up from germline, CDR1 is SGHDN and CDR2 is FVKESK. As DNA, the CDR3 is TGTGCCAGCAGCCGCCAGCGGGAGAGGTCCGAGCAGTACTTC. It yields the protein CASSRQRERSEQYF.

To note about this clonotype: The junction differs from germline at one of its ends, possibly a read error. The chain employs TRBV6-1 and TRBJ2-3; D may match TRBD1 or TRBD2 (5 bases each). Germline loops: CDR1 MNHNS, CDR2 SASEGT. This CDR3 spans 14 amino acids. The CDR3: CAGSRGRGQETQYF. The CDR3 nucleotides read TGTGCGGGCAGCCGGGGCCGAGGCCAAGAGACGCAGTACTTT.

V is TRBV27 and J is TRBJ2-5, with TRBD2 matching 9 bases. The DNA end favors TRBJ2-1, so the J call may be wrong. There are 16 residues in the CDR3. CDR1 is MNHEY, CDR2 SMNVEV, per germline (reference sequence). CDR3 region: CASSPLAGAGVVEQFF. In nucleotides, the CDR3 is TGTGCCAGCAGCCCTTTAGCGGGAGCAGGGGTGGTTGAACAGTTCTTC.

The chain combines TRBV6-1 with TRBJ1-3, with D uncertain. This CDR3 has 13 amino acids. The V end lost 7 bases, the J end lost 4 bases, and 11 bases lay between the germline ends. The germline CDR1 and CDR2 sequences are MNHNS and SASEGT. CDR3 amino acids: CASISVSGNTIYF. CDR3 DNA sequence: TGTGCCAGCATAAGTGTCTCCGGAAACACCATATATTTT.

The table lists this clonotype with many counts. The V gene is TRBV6-5, the J gene TRBJ2-1, with D perhaps TRBD2 (5 bases). V was shortened by 4 bases and J by 8 bases, with 18 bases between the two germline ends. CDR1 is MNHEY and CDR2 is SVGAGI in the germline V gene. This CDR3 has 15 amino acids. CDR3 in DNA: TGTGCCAGCAGTTTCTTCGCGCGGGTCGGCGATGAGCAGTTCTTC. It yields the protein CASSFFARVGDEQFF.

The chain combines TRBV20-1 with TRBJ1-1; D gene ambiguous. This CDR3 region has 12 residues. The germline V gene encodes CDR1 DFQATT and CDR2 SNEGSKA (reference sequence). V lost 6 bases and J 1 base, leaving 9 bases between the germline ends. The CDR3 nucleotides are TGCAGTGCCCCCCGGAGGAACACTGAAGCTTTCTTT. Translation gives CSAPRRNTEAFF.

This clonotype was counted at least ten times. The gene calls are TRBV6-5 and TRBJ2-1; D possibly corresponds to TRBD2 (7 bases). The end of the DNA is better explained by TRBJ2-7, so the J call may be wrong. Germline V CDR1 and CDR2: MNHEY, SVGAGI. This CDR3 is built from 14 residues. CDR3 sequence (DNA): TGTGCCAGCAGTTCGGGGGGCGCTTCCTACGAGCAGTACTTC. Encoded protein: CASSSGGASYEQYF.

Notes on this clonotype: The junction departs from germline at one end; a sequencing error may be responsible. The chain couples TRBV11-3 to TRBJ2-3, with D unclear. The CDR3 extends over 12 amino acids. Germline V CDR1 and CDR2: SGHNT, YENEEA. CDR3 coding DNA: TGTGCCAGCAGCTTAGATGGGCAGGCCCCGTACTTC. Amino acids: CASSLDGQAPYF.

In its sample, this clonotype is medium-sized. V is TRBV25-1 and J is TRBJ2-1, with TRBD2 matching 9 bases. This CDR3 has 15 amino acids. Losses at the gene ends were 3 bases for V and 8 bases for J; bases not matched to a gene: 8. Germline V CDR1 and CDR2: MGHDK, SYGVNS. The CDR3 region is CASSDRMASGDEQFF. CDR3 nucleotide sequence: TGTGCCAGCAGTGATAGGATGGCTAGCGGGGATGAGCAGTTCTTC.

This clonotype was detected ten times or more. The V gene is TRBV5-1, the J gene TRBJ1-4; 8 bases agree with TRBD1. The CDR3 length is 15 residues. The V and J ends lost 2 bases and 8 bases, in that order; junction bases with no gene match: 8. Germline assignment: CDR1 SGHRS and CDR2 YFSETQ. This CDR3 reads CASSFQTGAREKLFF. CDR3 in DNA: TGCGCCAGCAGCTTCCAGACAGGGGCGAGGGAAAAACTGTTTTTT. Drawing the rest from reference TRBV5-1 and TRBJ1-4, the complete variable domain is KAGVTQTPRYLIKTRGQQVTLSCSPISGHRSVSWYQQTPGQGLQFLFEYFSETQRNKGNFPGRFSGRQFSNSRSEMNVSTLELGDSALYLCASSFQTGAREKLFFGSGTQLSVL.

The chain combines TRBV5-3 with TRBJ2-5, with D possibly matching TRBD2 (7 bases). TRBV5-3 has ORF status, its function being uncertain. Trimming took 4 bases from V and 5 from J, leaving 15 bases between them. This CDR3 spans 14 amino acids. In DNA form, the CDR3 reads TGTGCCAGAAGCGGACCTGGGAGGGGGGAGACCCAGTACTTC. The encoded protein is CARSGPGRGETQYF.

The chain links TRBV10-2 to TRBJ2-1, with D possibly called TRBD1 or TRBD2 (5 bases each). There are 13 residues in the CDR3. CDR1 and CDR2 from the germline V gene are WSHSY and SAAADI. Trimming took 5 bases from V and 12 from J, leaving 17 bases between them. In DNA, the CDR3 is TGCGCCAGCAGTTCCGGGACCAGCATTGGGCAGTTCTTC. Residues: CASSSGTSIGQFF.

The rearrangement uses TRBV6-1 and TRBJ1-2; 7 bases agree with TRBD1. Germline trimming cut 6 bases from V and 7 bases from J; bases unmatched to any gene: 8. Germline V lookup: CDR1 MNHNS, CDR2 SASEGT. This CDR3 contains 13 residues. This chain's CDR3 is CASRDRRRSGYTF. In DNA, the CDR3 is TGTGCCAGCAGGGACAGGAGAAGGTCTGGCTACACCTTC.

This clonotype was counted many times. V gene TRBV4-2 combines with J gene TRBJ2-7, with D possibly matching TRBD2 (5 bases). CDR3 length: 15 residues. Germline V gene data show CDR1 as LGHNA and CDR2 as YNFKEQ. The germline V and J ends were trimmed by 0 bases and 0 bases, with 9 bases remaining between them. In DNA, the CDR3 is TGTGCCAGCAGCCAAGAGGGAGTCCCCTCCTACGAGCAGTACTTC. It translates to CASSQEGVPSYEQYF.

This rearrangement joins TRBV7-2 to TRBJ2-4, with D perhaps being TRBD1 or TRBD2 (6 bases each). CDR3 length equals 14 residues. Germline CDR1 is SGHTA and CDR2 is FQGNSA. The V end was cut by 11 bases, the J end by 13 bases, with 27 bases between. DNA for the CDR3: TGTGCCGGGCCCGGGGGCCGTGGCGGAGACACCCAGTACTTC. It translates to CAGPGGRGGDTQYF.

This clonotype was seen a few times. J is TRBJ2-3 and V is TRBV6-1; 9 bases agree with TRBD2. V was clipped by 6 bases and J by 1 base; unmatched bases: 8. Germline V lookup: CDR1 MNHNS, CDR2 SASEGT. This CDR3 is 16 amino acids long. The CDR3 coding sequence is TGTGCCAGCAGGGACCGAGCGGGAGGTGGCACAGATACGCAGTATTTT. This sequence encodes CASRDRAGGGTDTQYF.

The V gene is TRBV10-2, the J gene TRBJ2-1; D not resolved. The DNA end is more similar to TRBJ2-7, so the J call may be wrong. The CDR3 sequence is 13 residues long. Germline V lookup: CDR1 WSHSY, CDR2 SAAADI. CDR3 nucleotide sequence: TGCGCCAGCAGTGAGTCACGGTCCTACGAGCAGTACTTC. Its translation is CASSESRSYEQYF.

This clonotype was found a few times. This rearrangement joins TRBV6-1 to TRBJ2-1; TRBD1 matches 9 bases. The better agreement between TRBJ2-7 and the DNA end casts doubt on the J call. The CDR3 has 12 residues. Germline CDR1 and CDR2: MNHNS and SASEGT. The DNA for the CDR3 is TGTGCCAGCACCCTCGGGGACAGGGTGCAGTACTTC. Translated: CASTLGDRVQYF.

This clonotype was detected a few times. The chain recombines TRBV4-2 with TRBJ2-2; D gene uncertain. The CDR3 contains 13 residues. V gave up 0 bases and J gave up 2 bases, with 1 base separating them. Germline-derived CDR1 and CDR2 are LGHNA and YNFKEQ. CDR3 coding DNA: TGTGCCAGCAGCCAAGATAACACCGGGGAGCTGTTTTTT. Its protein product is CASSQDNTGELFF.

The V call is TRBV7-6, the J call TRBJ2-3; D gene unclear. Gene TRBJ2-1 matches the end of the DNA better, so the J call may be wrong. Germline CDR1 and CDR2: SGHVS and FNYEAQ. The CDR3 extends over 15 amino acids. CDR3 coding DNA: TGTGCCAGCAGCTTATCCGGGCTCGGGTCCTACGAGCAGTTCTTC. Encoded protein: CASSLSGLGSYEQFF.

V and J are TRBV6-1 and TRBJ2-1; 8 bases line up with TRBD2. The J call may be faulty, since TRBJ2-7 better matches the DNA end. The V gene's germline CDR1 is MNHNS and CDR2 SASEGT. The CDR3 extends over 14 amino acids. The CDR3, as DNA: TGTGCGGGCAGCGGGGGCCCAGACCCAGATACGCAGTACTTC. It encodes CAGSGGPDPDTQYF.

Many counts were recorded for this clonotype. The gene calls are TRBV6-1 and TRBJ2-3; 8 bases agree with TRBD2. With V trimmed by 5 bases and J by 3 bases, 4 bases remained unmatched. Germline CDR1 reads MNHNS; CDR2 reads SASEGT. CDR3 length: 14 amino acids. CDR3 residues: CASSQGLATDTQYF. DNA of the CDR3: TGTGCCAGCAGTCAAGGACTAGCAACAGATACGCAGTATTTT.

This clonotype was found a few times. The chain links TRBV6-5 to TRBJ2-2, with D possibly matching TRBD1 (6 bases). This CDR3 has 15 amino acids. CDR1 and CDR2 from the germline V gene are MNHEY and SVGAGI. V was cut by 4 bases and J by 0 bases, with 9 bases left in between. This chain's CDR3 is CASSLTGSNTGELFF. CDR3 bases: TGTGCCAGCAGTTTAACAGGGTCGAACACCGGGGAGCTGTTTTTT.

This rearrangement joins TRBV12-3 or TRBV12-4 to TRBJ2-4; 13 bases map to TRBD2. V dropped 3 bases and J dropped 13; count of bases not matched to a gene: 18. The CDR3 totals 18 residues. The CDR3 spells CASSLGTSGILDKNTQYF. The CDR3 DNA follows: TGTGCCAGCAGTTTGGGGACTAGCGGGATTTTAGACAAAAACACCCAGTACTTC.

V and J are TRBV30 and TRBJ2-2, with a weak D call TRBD2 (6 bases). Trimming stripped 5 bases from V and 3 bases from J, with 13 bases between. Germline V lookup: CDR1 GTSNPN, CDR2 SVGIG (reference sequence). There are 14 residues in the CDR3. DNA of the CDR3: TGTGCCTGGGGGACTGGCAGGGACACCGGGGAGCTGTTTTTT. It is translated as CAWGTGRDTGELFF.

As to this clonotype: The conserved phenylalanine or tryptophan is not found at the CDR3 terminus, so this likely reflects a read error. No DNA is shown, since the ends of the CDR3 on it are uncertain; the CDR3 is the one TCRdb lists. The chain recombines TRBV6-1 with TRBJ2-3; whether TRBD1, the table's D call, matches the DNA was not checked. CDR1 MNHNS and CDR2 SASEGT come from the germline V gene. The CDR3 spans 16 amino acids, including both terminal residues. The CDR3 protein is CASSKTVGAYEQYFGP.